This TCR beta chain emerged from a study of T cells in Graves' hyperthyroidism and ophthalmopathy. Researchers took RNA transcripts and amplified the TCR beta CDR3 regions from them. TCR CDR3 underwent first-round RT-PCR with the HTBI primer set. MiXCR, run by TCRdb on the multiplex PCR reads, gives a single entry per CDR3 protein. The sample shows about 360,000 distinct CDR3 sequences, about 12% of them seen only once. This clonotype was seen many times. There are 14 residues in the CDR3. V dropped 5 bases and J dropped 1 base, with 11 bases sitting between them. Per germline, CDR1 SEHNR and CDR2 FQNEAQ (reference sequence).

The chain joins TRBV7-9 to TRBJ1-1; D may be TRBD1 (5 bases). This receptor was identified in a woman aged 18-30 years with Graves' hyperthyroidism. Sequenced input: blood. Here the CDR3 DNA reads TGTGCCAGCAGCCGATTAACAGGGAACACTGAAGCTTTCTTT. Encoded protein: CASSRLTGNTEAFF.